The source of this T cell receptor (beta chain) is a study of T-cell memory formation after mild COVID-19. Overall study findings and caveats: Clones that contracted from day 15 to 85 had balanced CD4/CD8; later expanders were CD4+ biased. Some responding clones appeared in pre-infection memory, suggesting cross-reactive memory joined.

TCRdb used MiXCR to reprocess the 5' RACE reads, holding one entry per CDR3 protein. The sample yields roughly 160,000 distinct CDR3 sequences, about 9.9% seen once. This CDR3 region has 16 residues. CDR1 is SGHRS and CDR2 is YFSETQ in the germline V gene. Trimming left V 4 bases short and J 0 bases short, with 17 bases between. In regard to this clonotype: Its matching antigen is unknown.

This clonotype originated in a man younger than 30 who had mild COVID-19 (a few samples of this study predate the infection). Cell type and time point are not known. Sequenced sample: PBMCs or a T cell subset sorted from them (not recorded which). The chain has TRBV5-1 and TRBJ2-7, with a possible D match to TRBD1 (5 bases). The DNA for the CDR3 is TGCGCCAGCAGCCTGGAGCCCCAGGGAAGCTCCTACGAGCAGTACGTC. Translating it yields CASSLEPQGSSYEQYV.